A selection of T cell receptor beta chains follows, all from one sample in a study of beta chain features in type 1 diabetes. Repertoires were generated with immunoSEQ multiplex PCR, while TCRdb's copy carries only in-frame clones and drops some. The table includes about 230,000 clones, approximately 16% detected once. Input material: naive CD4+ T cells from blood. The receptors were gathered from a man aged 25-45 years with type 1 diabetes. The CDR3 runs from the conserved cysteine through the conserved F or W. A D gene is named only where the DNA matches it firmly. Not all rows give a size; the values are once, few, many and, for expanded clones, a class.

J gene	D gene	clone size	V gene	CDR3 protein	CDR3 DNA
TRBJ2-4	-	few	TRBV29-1	CSVVGAWDIQYF	TGCAGCGTTGTGGGGGCTTGGGACATTCAGTACTTC
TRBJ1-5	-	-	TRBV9	CASSVEGTHQPQHF	TGTGCCAGCAGCGTAGAGGGTACCCATCAGCCCCAGCATTTT
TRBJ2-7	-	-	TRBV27	CASSLGQGPFYEQYF	TGTGCCAGCAGTTTAGGGCAGGGGCCGTTCTACGAGCAGTACTTC
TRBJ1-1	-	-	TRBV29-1	CSVERRMNTEAFF	TGCAGCGTTGAGCGTCGAATGAACACTGAAGCTTTCTTT
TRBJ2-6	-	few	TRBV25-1	CASSGRNSGANVLTF	TGTGCCAGCAGTGGGCGGAACTCTGGGGCCAACGTCCTGACTTTC
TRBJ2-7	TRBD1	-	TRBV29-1	CSVSTRQGTYEQYF	TGCAGCGTAAGCACGAGACAGGGGACTTACGAGCAGTACTTC
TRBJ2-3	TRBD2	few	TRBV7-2	CASSLYEPGLAATGDF	TGTGCCAGCAGCTTATATGAACCGGGACTAGCGGCTACTGGGGATTTT
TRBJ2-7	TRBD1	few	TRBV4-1	CASSQDGTGNDEQYF	TGCGCCAGCAGCCAAGATGGGACAGGCAACGACGAGCAGTACTTC
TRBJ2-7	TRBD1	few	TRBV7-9	CASSSSTGSGEQYF	TGTGCCAGCAGCTCTTCGACAGGGTCGGGCGAGCAGTACTTC
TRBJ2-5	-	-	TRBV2	CASSGQQETQYF	TGTGCCAGCAGCGGACAGCAAGAGACCCAGTACTTC
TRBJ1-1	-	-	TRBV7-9	CASSPLGTEAFF	TGTGCCAGCAGTCCCCTTGGGACTGAAGCTTTCTTT
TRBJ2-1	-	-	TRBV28	CASRLLSDEQFF	TGTGCCAGCCGACTCCTCTCAGACGAGCAGTTCTTC
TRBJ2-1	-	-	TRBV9	CASSVAPRADNEQFF	TGTGCCAGCAGCGTAGCACCCAGGGCAGACAATGAGCAGTTCTTC
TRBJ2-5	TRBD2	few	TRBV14	CASSTPASGIETQYF	TGTGCCAGCAGCACCCCGGCTAGCGGGATAGAGACCCAGTACTTC
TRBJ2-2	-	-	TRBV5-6	CASSLGQADTGELFF	TGTGCCAGCAGCTTGGGACAGGCGGACACCGGGGAGCTGTTTTTT
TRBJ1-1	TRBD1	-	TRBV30	CAWSYRDRAFF	TGTGCCTGGAGTTACCGGGACAGAGCTTTCTTT
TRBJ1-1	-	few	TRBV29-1	CSVAAHTGNTEAFF	TGCAGCGTTGCAGCACATACAGGGAACACTGAAGCTTTCTTT
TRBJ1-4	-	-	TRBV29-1	CSVNSPTNEKLFF	TGCAGCGTTAACAGCCCAACTAATGAAAAACTGTTTTTT
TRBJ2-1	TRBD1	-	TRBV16	CASSLSRQGLSYNEQFF	TGTGCCAGCAGCCTGTCTCGACAGGGCCTCTCCTACAATGAGCAGTTCTTC
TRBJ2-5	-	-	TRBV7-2	CASSLVTALKGTQYF	TGTGCCAGCAGCTTAGTGACGGCCCTCAAGGGGACCCAGTACTTC
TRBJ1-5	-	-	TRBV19	CASSPDINQPQHF	TGTGCCAGTAGTCCCGACATCAATCAGCCCCAGCATTTT
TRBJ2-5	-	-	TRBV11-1	CASSPNPGDQETQYF	TGTGCCAGCAGCCCGAACCCAGGGGACCAAGAGACCCAGTACTTC
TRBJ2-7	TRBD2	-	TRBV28	CASKLAGTYEQYF	TGTGCCAGCAAACTAGCGGGGACCTACGAGCAGTACTTC
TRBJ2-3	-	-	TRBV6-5	CASSYYREQTQYF	TGTGCCAGCAGTTACTACCGGGAGCAAACGCAGTATTTT
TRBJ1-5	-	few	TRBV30	CAWNRGRNQPQHF	TGTGCCTGGAACCGGGGTCGCAATCAGCCCCAGCATTTT
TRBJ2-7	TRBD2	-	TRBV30	CAWSVAGDDEQYF	TGTGCCTGGAGCGTAGCGGGAGACGACGAGCAGTACTTC
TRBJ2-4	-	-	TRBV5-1	CASSLGPTAKNIQYF	TGCGCCAGCAGCTTAGGCCCCACCGCCAAAAACATTCAGTACTTC
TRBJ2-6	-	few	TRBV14	CASSQAGANVLTF	TGTGCCAGCAGCCAGGCTGGGGCCAACGTCCTGACTTTC
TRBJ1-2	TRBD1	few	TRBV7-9	CASSLGTGSFYGYTF	TGTGCCAGCAGCTTAGGGACAGGCTCATTCTATGGCTACACCTTC
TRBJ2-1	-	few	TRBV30	CAWSSIIGGNEQFF	TGTGCCTGGAGTTCGATCATAGGGGGGAATGAGCAGTTCTTC